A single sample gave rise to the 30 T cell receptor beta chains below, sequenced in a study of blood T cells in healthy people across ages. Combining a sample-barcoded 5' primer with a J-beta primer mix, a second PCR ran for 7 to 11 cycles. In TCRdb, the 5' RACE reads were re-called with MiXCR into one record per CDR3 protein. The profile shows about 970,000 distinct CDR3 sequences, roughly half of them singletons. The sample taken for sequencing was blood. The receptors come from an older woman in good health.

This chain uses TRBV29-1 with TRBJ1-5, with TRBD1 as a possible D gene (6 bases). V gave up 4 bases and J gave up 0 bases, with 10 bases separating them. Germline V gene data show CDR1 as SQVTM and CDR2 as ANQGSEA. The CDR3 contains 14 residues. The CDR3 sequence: CSVGGAGSNQPQHF. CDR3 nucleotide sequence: TGCAGCGTTGGGGGGGCTGGTAGCAATCAGCCCCAGCATTTT.

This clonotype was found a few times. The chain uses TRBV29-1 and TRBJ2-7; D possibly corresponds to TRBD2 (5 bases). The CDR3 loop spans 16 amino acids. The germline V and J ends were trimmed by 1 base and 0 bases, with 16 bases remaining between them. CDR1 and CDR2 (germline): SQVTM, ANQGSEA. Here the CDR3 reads CSVEAHRGDNSYEQYF. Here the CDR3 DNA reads TGCAGCGTTGAAGCTCACCGGGGAGACAACTCCTACGAGCAGTACTTC.

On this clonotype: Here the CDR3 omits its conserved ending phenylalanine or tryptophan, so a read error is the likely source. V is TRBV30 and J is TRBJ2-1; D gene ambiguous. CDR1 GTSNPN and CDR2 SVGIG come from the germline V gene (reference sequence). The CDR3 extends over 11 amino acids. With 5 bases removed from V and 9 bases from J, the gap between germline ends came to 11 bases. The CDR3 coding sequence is TGTGCCTGGCGAGCAGTGGGTGAGCAGTTCGTC. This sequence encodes CAWRAVGEQFV.

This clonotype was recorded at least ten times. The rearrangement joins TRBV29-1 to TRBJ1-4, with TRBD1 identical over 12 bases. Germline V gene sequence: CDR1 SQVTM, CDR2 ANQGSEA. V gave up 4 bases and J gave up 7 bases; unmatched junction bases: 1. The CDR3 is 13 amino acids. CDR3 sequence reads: CSVAGQGAEKLFF. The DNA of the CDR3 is TGCAGCGTTGCGGGACAGGGGGCTGAAAAACTGTTTTTT.

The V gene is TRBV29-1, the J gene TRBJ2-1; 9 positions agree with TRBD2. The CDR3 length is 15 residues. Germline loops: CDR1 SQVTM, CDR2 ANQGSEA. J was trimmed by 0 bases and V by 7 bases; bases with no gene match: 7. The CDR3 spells CSAVSGGSSYNEQFF. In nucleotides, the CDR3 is TGCAGCGCAGTTAGCGGGGGAAGCTCCTACAATGAGCAGTTCTTC.

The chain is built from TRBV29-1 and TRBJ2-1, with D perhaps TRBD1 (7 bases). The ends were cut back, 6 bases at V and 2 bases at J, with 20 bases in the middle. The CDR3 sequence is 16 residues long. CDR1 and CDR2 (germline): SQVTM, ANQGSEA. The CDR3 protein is CSVSGQAGGTYNEQFF. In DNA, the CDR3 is TGCAGCGTCTCTGGGCAGGCAGGGGGGACCTACAATGAGCAGTTCTTC.

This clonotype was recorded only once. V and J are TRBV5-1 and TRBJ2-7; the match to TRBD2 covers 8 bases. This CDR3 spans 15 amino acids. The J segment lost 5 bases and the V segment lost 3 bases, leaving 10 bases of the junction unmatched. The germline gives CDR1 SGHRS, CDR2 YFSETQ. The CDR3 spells CASSYLAGSVDEQYF. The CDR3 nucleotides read TGCGCCAGCAGCTATTTAGCGGGAAGCGTCGACGAGCAGTACTTC.

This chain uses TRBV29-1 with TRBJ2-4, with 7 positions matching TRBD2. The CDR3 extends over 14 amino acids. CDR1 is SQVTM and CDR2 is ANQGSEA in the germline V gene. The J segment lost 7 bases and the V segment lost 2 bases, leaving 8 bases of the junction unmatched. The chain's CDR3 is CSVEFLAELNIQYF. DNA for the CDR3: TGCAGCGTTGAATTCCTAGCGGAGCTCAACATTCAGTACTTC. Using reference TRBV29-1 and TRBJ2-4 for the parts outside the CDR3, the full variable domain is SAVISQKPSRDICQRGTSLTIQCQVDSQVTMMFWYRQQPGQSLTLIATANQGSEATYESGFVIDKFPISRPNLTFSTLTVSNMSPEDSSIYLCSVEFLAELNIQYFGAGTRLSVL.

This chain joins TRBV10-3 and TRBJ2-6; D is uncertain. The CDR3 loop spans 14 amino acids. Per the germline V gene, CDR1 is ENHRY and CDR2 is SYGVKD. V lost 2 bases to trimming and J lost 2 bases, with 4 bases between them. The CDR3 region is CAISETPGANVLTF. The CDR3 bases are TGTGCCATCAGTGAGACACCTGGGGCCAACGTCCTGACTTTC.

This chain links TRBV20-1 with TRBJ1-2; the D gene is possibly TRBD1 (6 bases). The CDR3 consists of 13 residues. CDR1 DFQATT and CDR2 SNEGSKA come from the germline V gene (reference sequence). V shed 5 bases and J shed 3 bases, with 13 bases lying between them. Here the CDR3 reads CSAVQGEDYGYTF. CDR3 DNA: TGCAGTGCTGTACAGGGAGAAGACTATGGCTACACCTTC.

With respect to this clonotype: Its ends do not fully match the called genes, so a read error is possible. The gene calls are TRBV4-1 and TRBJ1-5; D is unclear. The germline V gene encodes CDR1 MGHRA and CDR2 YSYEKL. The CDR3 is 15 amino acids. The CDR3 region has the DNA TGCGCCAGCGGCCAAGATCTCGCGTGGTGGGAGCCCCAGCATTTT. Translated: CASGQDLAWWEPQHF.

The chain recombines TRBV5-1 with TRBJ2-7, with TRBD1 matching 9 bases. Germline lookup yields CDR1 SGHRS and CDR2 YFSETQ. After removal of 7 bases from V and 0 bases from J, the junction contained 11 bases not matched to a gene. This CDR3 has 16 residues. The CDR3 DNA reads TGCGCCAGCTGGGGGGTTGGGACAGGGAGCTCCTACGAGCAGTACTTC. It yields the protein CASWGVGTGSSYEQYF. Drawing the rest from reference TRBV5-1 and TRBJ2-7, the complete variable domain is KAGVTQTPRYLIKTRGQQVTLSCSPISGHRSVSWYQQTPGQGLQFLFEYFSETQRNKGNFPGRFSGRQFSNSRSEMNVSTLELGDSALYLCASWGVGTGSSYEQYFGPGTRLTVT.

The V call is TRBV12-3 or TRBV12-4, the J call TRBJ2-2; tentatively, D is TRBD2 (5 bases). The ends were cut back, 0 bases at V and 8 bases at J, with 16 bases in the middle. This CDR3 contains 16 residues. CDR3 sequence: CASSLALGNTGGELFF. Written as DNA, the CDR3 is TGTGCCAGCAGTTTAGCGCTCGGGAATACGGGGGGGGAGCTGTTTTTT.

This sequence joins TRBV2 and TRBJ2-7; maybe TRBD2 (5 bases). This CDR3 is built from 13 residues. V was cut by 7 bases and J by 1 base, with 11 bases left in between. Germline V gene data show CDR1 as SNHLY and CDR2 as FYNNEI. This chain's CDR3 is CASKADRSYEQYF. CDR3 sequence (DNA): TGTGCCAGCAAAGCGGACCGATCCTACGAGCAGTACTTC. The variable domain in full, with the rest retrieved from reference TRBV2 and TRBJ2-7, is EPEVTQTPSHQVTQMGQEVILRCVPISNHLYFYWYRQILGQKVEFLVSFYNNEISEKSEIFDDQFSVERPDGSNFTLKIRSTKLEDSAMYFCASKADRSYEQYFGPGTRLTVT.

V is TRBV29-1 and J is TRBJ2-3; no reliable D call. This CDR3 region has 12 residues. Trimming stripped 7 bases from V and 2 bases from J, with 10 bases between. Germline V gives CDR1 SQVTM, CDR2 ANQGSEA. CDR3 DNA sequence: TGCAGCGCATCGACTCCCACAGATACGCAGTATTTT. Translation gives CSASTPTDTQYF.

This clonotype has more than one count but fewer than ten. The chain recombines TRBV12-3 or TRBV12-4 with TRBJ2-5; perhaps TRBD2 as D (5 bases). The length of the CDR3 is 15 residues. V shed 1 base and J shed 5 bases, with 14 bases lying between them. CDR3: CASSLDNGLGETQYF. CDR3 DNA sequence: TGTGCCAGCAGTTTAGATAACGGACTGGGGGAGACCCAGTACTTC.

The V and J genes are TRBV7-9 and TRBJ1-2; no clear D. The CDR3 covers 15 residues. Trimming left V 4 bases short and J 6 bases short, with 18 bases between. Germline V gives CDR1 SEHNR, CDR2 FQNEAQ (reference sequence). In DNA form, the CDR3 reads TGTGCCAGCAGCTCCCCGGGAGGGCCGTTCAATGGCTACACCTTC. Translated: CASSSPGGPFNGYTF.

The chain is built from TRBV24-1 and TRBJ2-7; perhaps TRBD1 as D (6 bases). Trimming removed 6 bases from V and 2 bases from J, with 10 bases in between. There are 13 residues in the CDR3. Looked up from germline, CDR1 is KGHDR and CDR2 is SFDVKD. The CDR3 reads CATSPGATYEQYF. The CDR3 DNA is TGTGCCACCAGTCCAGGGGCCACCTACGAGCAGTACTTC.

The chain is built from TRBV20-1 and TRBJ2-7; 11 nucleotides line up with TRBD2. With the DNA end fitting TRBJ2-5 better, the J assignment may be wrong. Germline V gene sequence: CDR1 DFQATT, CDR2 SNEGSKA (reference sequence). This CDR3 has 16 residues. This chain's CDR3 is CSASVLAGGVGETQYF. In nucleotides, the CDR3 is TGCAGTGCTAGCGTTCTAGCGGGAGGCGTGGGGGAGACCCAGTACTTC.

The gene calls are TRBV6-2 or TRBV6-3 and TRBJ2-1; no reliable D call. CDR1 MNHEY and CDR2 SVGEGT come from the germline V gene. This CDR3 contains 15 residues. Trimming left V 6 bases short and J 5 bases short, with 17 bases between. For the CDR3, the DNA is TGTGCCAGCAGCTCCCGGAATCGGATACACAATGAGCAGTTCTTC. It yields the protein CASSSRNRIHNEQFF.

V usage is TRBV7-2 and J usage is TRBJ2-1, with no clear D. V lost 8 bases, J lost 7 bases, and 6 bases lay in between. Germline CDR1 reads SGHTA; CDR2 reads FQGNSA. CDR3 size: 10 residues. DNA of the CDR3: TGTGCCAGCGGTCGGAATGAGCAGTTCTTC. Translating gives CASGRNEQFF.

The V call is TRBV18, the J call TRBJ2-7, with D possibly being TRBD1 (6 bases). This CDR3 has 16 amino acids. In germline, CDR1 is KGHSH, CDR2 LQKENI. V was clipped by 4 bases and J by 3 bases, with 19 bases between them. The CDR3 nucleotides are TGTGCCAGCTCACAAAGCCGGGACAACCGGGACTACGAGCAGTACTTC. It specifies CASSQSRDNRDYEQYF.

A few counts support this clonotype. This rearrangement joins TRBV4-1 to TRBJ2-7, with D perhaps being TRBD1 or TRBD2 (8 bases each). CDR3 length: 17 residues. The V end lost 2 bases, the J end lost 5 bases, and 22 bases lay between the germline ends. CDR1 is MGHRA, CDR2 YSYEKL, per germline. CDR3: CASSQKGDRTSRHEQYF. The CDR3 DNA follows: TGCGCCAGCAGCCAAAAGGGGGACAGGACTAGCCGGCACGAGCAGTACTTC.

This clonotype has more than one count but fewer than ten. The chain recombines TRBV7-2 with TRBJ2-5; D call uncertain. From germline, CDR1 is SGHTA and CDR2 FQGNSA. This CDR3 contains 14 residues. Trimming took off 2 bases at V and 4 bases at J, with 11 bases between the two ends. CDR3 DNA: TGTGCCAGCAGCTTAACCCCGCGGATAGAGACCCAGTACTTC. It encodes CASSLTPRIETQYF.

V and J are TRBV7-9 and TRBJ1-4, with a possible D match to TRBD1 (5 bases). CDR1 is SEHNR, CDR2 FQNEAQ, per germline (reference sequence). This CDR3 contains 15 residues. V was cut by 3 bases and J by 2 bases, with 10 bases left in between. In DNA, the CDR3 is TGTGCCAGCAGCTTTACAGGACGCACTAATGAAAAACTGTTTTTT. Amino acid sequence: CASSFTGRTNEKLFF.

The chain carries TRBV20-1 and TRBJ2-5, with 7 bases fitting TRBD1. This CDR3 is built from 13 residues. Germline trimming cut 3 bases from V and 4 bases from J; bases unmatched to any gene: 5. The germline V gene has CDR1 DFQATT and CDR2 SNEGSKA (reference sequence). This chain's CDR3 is CSASRSGGETQYF. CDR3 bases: TGCAGTGCTAGCCGGTCAGGGGGAGAGACCCAGTACTTC.

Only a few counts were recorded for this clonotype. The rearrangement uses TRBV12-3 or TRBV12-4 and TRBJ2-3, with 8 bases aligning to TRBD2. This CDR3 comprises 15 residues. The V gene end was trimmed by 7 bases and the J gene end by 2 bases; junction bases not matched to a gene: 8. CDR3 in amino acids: CASTRRAGVTDTQYF. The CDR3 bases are TGTGCCAGCACAAGAAGAGCGGGAGTCACAGATACGCAGTATTTT.

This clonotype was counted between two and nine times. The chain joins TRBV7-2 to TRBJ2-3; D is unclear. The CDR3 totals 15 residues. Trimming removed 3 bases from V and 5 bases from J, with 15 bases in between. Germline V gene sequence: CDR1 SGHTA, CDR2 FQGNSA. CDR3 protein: CASSLVWRTLDTQYF. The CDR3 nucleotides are TGTGCCAGCAGCTTGGTGTGGCGCACCCTAGATACGCAGTATTTT.

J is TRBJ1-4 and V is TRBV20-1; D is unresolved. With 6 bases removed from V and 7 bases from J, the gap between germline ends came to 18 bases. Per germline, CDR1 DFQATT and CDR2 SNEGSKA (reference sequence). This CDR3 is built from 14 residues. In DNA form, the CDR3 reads TGCAGTGCCCGTGGGCCTTTAACTGGTGAAAAACTGTTTTTT. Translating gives CSARGPLTGEKLFF.

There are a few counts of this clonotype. The CDR3 nucleotides are TGCAGTGGATTGGGGGGTTTGGAGACCCAGTACTTC. This codes for CSGLGGLETQYF. The genes are TRBV20-1 and TRBJ2-5; D possibly corresponds to TRBD2 (6 bases). The CDR3 contains 12 residues. The germline gives CDR1 DFQATT, CDR2 SNEGSKA (reference sequence). V lost 7 bases to trimming and J lost 5 bases, with 14 bases between them.